Below are 19 T cell receptor beta chains sequenced from a single sample in a study of T cell clonality in common variable immunodeficiency. The method was immunoSEQ multiplex PCR; TCRdb's version includes in-frame clones alone and lacks a portion of them. The sample presents some 80,000 clones, none singletons. The specimen was peripheral blood mononuclear cells. The receptor source for this set is a person aged 18 to 75 in good health.

Ten or more counts support this clone. The sequenced part of the CDR3 DNA is TGTGCCAGCAGCCCCCCCCGCGGGGGCGATGAG. It specifies CASSPPRGGDE. In full, the CDR3 is CASSPPRGGDEQFF. This rearrangement joins TRBV7-2 to TRBJ2-1, with a possible D match to TRBD2 (7 bases). The CDR3 is cut off 3 residues early in the read; its end comes from the germline J gene. The CDR3 covers 14 residues. V lost 5 bases and J 8 bases, leaving 16 bases between the germline ends. Germline-derived CDR1 and CDR2 are SGHTA and FQGNSA.

This clone was detected ten times or more. The sequenced part of the CDR3 DNA is TGCGCCAGCAGCTTTACCCGGGACAGGGTTGGTGAG. This translates into CASSFTRDRVGE. The entire CDR3 sequence reads CASSFTRDRVGEQFF. The genes are TRBV5-1 and TRBJ2-1; 9 nucleotides line up with TRBD1. Read coverage stops 3 residues before the CDR3 terminus; the germline J gene supplies the remainder. This CDR3 spans 15 amino acids. The V segment lost 2 bases and the J segment 9 bases; nucleotides outside the gene matches: 9. From germline, CDR1 is SGHRS and CDR2 YFSETQ.

This clone has a handful of counts. Read data end 3 residues before the CDR3 end; the end is taken from the germline J gene. The J gene is TRBJ2-7, the V gene TRBV10-3, with 8 nucleotides matching TRBD1. Losses at the gene ends were 6 bases for V and 3 bases for J; bases not matched to a gene: 7. This CDR3 contains 14 residues. Germline CDR1 ENHRY, CDR2 SYGVKD. The chain's CDR3 is CAISIDRGYYEQYF. Incomplete CDR3 DNA: TGTGCCATCAGCATTGACAGGGGCTACTACGAG.

This clone was detected ten times or more. The read ends 3 residues early relative to the CDR3; the germline J gene fills the gap. The rearrangement links TRBV5-6 to TRBJ2-1, with D maybe TRBD2 (6 bases). Germline V gene data show CDR1 as SGHDT and CDR2 as YYEEEE. V shed 4 bases and J shed 2 bases, with 10 bases lying between them. CDR3 length: 14 amino acids. The CDR3 reads CASSLSGAYNEQFF. CDR3 DNA, as far as it was read: TGTGCCAGCAGCCTTAGCGGAGCCTACAATGAG. Full variable domain (missing parts from reference TRBV5-6 and TRBJ2-1): DAGVTQSPTHLIKTRGQQVTLRCSPKSGHDTVSWYQQALGQGPQFIFQYYEEEERQRGNFPDRFSGHQFPNYSSELNVNALLLGDSALYLCASSLSGAYNEQFFGPGTRLTVL.

This clone was recorded at least ten times. The read ends 3 residues early relative to the CDR3; the germline J gene fills the gap. J is TRBJ2-4 and V is TRBV19, with TRBD1 matching over 9 bases. The V and J ends lost 9 bases and 2 bases, in that order; junction bases with no gene match: 14. Per the germline V gene, CDR1 is LNHDA and CDR2 is SQIVND (reference sequence). This CDR3 is 17 amino acids long. The CDR3 bases that were read are TGTGCCAGCCCTTCGGAAAACAGGGGGCGATCCAAAAACATT. It translates to CASPSENRGRSKNI. The full CDR3 protein reads CASPSENRGRSKNIQYF. The full variable domain, rest sourced from reference TRBV19 and TRBJ2-4, is DGGITQSPKYLFRKEGQNVTLSCEQNLNHDAMYWYRQDPGQGLRLIYYSQIVNDFQKGDIAEGYSVSREKKESFPLTVTSAQKNPTAFYLCASPSENRGRSKNIQYFGAGTRLSVL.

This clone was recorded at least ten times. The read ends 3 residues before the CDR3 terminus; that terminus is restored from the germline J gene. The V and J genes are TRBV29-1 and TRBJ2-7; possible D gene TRBD2, 6 bases. CDR3 length equals 12 residues. Germline CDR1 reads SQVTM; CDR2 reads ANQGSEA. The CDR3 sequence is CILRGTSYEQYF. Incomplete CDR3 DNA: TGCATCCTGCGGGGTACCTCCTACGAG.

This clone was observed at least ten times. The read is 3 residues too short to cover the CDR3 end, so that end is filled in from the germline J gene. The gene calls are TRBV6-2 or TRBV6-3 and TRBJ2-2; 9 bases map to TRBD1. V lost 5 bases, J lost 5 bases, and 9 bases stayed unmatched. Germline-derived CDR1 and CDR2 are MNHEY and SVGEGT. This CDR3 region has 16 residues. The DNA read from the CDR3 is TGTGCCAGCAGTCGGGTGACAGGGGGAATTACCGGGGAG. Translation gives CASSRVTGGITGE. The full CDR3 protein reads CASSRVTGGITGELFF.

This clone was observed at least ten times. The read falls 3 residues short of the CDR3 end, and the missing part is taken from the germline J gene. The chain has TRBV7-3 and TRBJ2-1; possibly TRBD1 for D (5 bases). The CDR3 length is 13 residues. V was trimmed by 2 bases and J by 9 bases, leaving 11 bases between them. Germline-derived CDR1 and CDR2 are SGHTA and FQGTGA. CDR3 sequence reads: CASSLSLTGEQFF. Partial CDR3 DNA: TGTGCCAGCAGCTTATCCCTCACAGGTGAG.

This clone was recorded many times. The read falls 3 residues short of the CDR3 end, and the missing part is taken from the germline J gene. The chain couples TRBV5-1 to TRBJ1-1, with a possible D match to TRBD1 (5 bases). The CDR3 runs to 15 residues. Germline lookup yields CDR1 SGHRS and CDR2 YFSETQ. Trimming removed 0 bases at V and 0 bases at J, with 9 bases between. The part of the CDR3 DNA that was read is TGCGCCAGCAGCTTGGAGGGACTGATGAACACTGAA. Protein product: CASSLEGLMNTE. The whole CDR3 protein reads CASSLEGLMNTEAFF. Variable domain in full (rest from reference TRBV5-1 and TRBJ1-1): KAGVTQTPRYLIKTRGQQVTLSCSPISGHRSVSWYQQTPGQGLQFLFEYFSETQRNKGNFPGRFSGRQFSNSRSEMNVSTLELGDSALYLCASSLEGLMNTEAFFGQGTRLTVV.

This clone was seen at least ten times. The read halts 3 residues ahead of the CDR3 end, with the missing end drawn from the germline J gene. The rearrangement uses TRBV5-1 and TRBJ2-3, with D possibly being TRBD2 (6 bases). Germline CDR1 SGHRS, CDR2 YFSETQ. There are 14 residues in the CDR3. Trimming removed 4 bases from V and 5 bases from J, with 14 bases in between. The CDR3 here is CASSLGLALDTQYF. CDR3 DNA, as far as it was read: TGCGCCAGCAGCCTGGGGCTAGCGTTAGATACG.

This clone was counted at least ten times. The read ends 3 residues early relative to the CDR3; the germline J gene fills the gap. The rearrangement links TRBV7-3 to TRBJ2-6; TRBD1 agrees at 8 bases. J lost 0 bases, V lost 7 bases, and 11 bases had no gene match. Germline V lookup: CDR1 SGHTA, CDR2 FQGTGA. This CDR3 has 18 residues. The CDR3 DNA, read in part, is TGTGCCAGCACCACACCGGGACAGGCTCTCTCTGGGGCCAACGTC. This sequence encodes CASTTPGQALSGANV. The entire CDR3 protein is CASTTPGQALSGANVLTF.

The sample holds many counts of this clone. The read ends 3 residues early relative to the CDR3; the germline J gene fills the gap. The rearrangement uses TRBV5-5 and TRBJ2-7, with 9 bases identical to TRBD1. Germline CDR1 and CDR2: SGHKS and YYEKEE (reference sequence). The CDR3 totals 14 residues. J lost 2 bases, V lost 2 bases, and 2 bases had no gene match. The part of the CDR3 DNA that was read is TGTGCCAGCAGCTTCCGGGACAGGGCCTACGAG. Amino acids: CASSFRDRAYE. The entire CDR3 protein reads CASSFRDRAYEQYF.

This clone was picked up many times. Read sequence stops 3 residues before the CDR3 end, and the germline J gene provides the missing end. The rearrangement joins TRBV20-1 to TRBJ2-2, with D tentatively TRBD1 (6 bases). In germline, CDR1 is DFQATT, CDR2 SNEGSKA (reference sequence). The length of the CDR3 is 14 residues. Trimming stripped 5 bases from V and 2 bases from J, with 12 bases between. The CDR3 is CSASGTLNTGELFF. The DNA read from the CDR3 is TGCAGTGCTTCCGGGACACTAAACACCGGGGAG.

This clone was counted many times. CDR3 sequence reads: CSASQGGSEAFF. The part of the CDR3 DNA that was read is TGCAGTGCTAGTCAGGGAGGGTCCGAA. This chain uses TRBV20-1 with TRBJ1-1, with a weak D call TRBD1 (5 bases). The read halts 3 residues ahead of the CDR3 end, with the missing end drawn from the germline J gene. The germline V gene has CDR1 DFQATT and CDR2 SNEGSKA (reference sequence). The CDR3 covers 12 residues.

Many counts were recorded for this clone. The CDR3 bases that were read are TGTGCCAGCAGCTTAGGCTGGCCGGGGGGAGCCTACAATGAG. Amino acid sequence: CASSLGWPGGAYNE. The CDR3 as a whole reads CASSLGWPGGAYNEQFF. This chain joins TRBV7-3 and TRBJ2-1; 7 bases map to TRBD2. The DNA ends 3 residues before the CDR3 does, and the rest of the CDR3 is filled in from the germline J gene. This CDR3 comprises 17 residues. CDR1 and CDR2 (germline): SGHTA, FQGTGA. The junction had 9 bases not matched to a gene; V was cut back by 2 bases and J by 2 bases.

This clone was counted ten times or more. The read falls 3 residues short of the CDR3 end, and the missing part is taken from the germline J gene. V is TRBV13 and J is TRBJ1-3; 7 positions match TRBD1. V lost 3 bases to trimming and J lost 2 bases; unmatched junction nucleotides: 1. This CDR3 has 14 amino acids. Per the germline V gene, CDR1 is PRHDT and CDR2 is FYEKMQ (reference sequence). The CDR3 spells CASSFDRAGNTIYF. The sequenced part of the CDR3 DNA is TGTGCCAGCAGCTTCGACAGGGCTGGAAACACC.

This clone was counted at least ten times. Coverage ceases 3 residues before the CDR3 finishes, and the germline J gene fills in the end. This chain joins TRBV20-1 and TRBJ1-2; unclear D gene. Trimming took off 6 bases at V and 7 bases at J, with 15 bases between the two ends. The length of the CDR3 is 12 residues. CDR1 DFQATT and CDR2 SNEGSKA come from the germline V gene (reference sequence). CDR3 protein: CSATNAGIGYTF. CDR3 DNA, as far as it was read: TGCAGTGCCACAAACGCGGGAATTGGC.

This clone came up many times. The missing CDR3 end, 3 residues past where the read stops, is filled in from the germline J gene. V usage is TRBV5-1 and J usage is TRBJ1-2; D may be TRBD1 (5 bases). V was shortened by 4 bases and J by 0 bases, with 19 bases between the two germline ends. The CDR3 contains 17 residues. Germline V CDR1 and CDR2: SGHRS, YFSETQ. CDR3 protein: CASSPGGISDTNYGYTF. The DNA read from the CDR3 is TGCGCCAGCAGCCCGGGGGGTATCTCGGATACTAACTATGGC.

This clone was counted many times. The read halts 3 residues ahead of the CDR3 end, with the missing end drawn from the germline J gene. This sequence joins TRBV20-1 and TRBJ1-5; TRBD1 is a possible D gene (5 bases). The V and J ends lost 2 bases and 1 base respectively, with 9 bases between them. The CDR3 covers 14 residues. Germline CDR1 reads DFQATT; CDR2 reads SNEGSKA (reference sequence). Partial CDR3 DNA: TGCAGTGCTAGATCGACAGTAAGCAATCAGCCC. This sequence encodes CSARSTVSNQP. The full CDR3 reads CSARSTVSNQPQHF.